This T cell receptor (beta chain) was recorded in a study of blood T cell repertoires in COVID-19. Looking at the study overall: The United States, Italy and Spain were the sources of the acute and convalescent COVID-19 samples. T cells, B-cell-depleted T cells, or PBMCs supplied cDNA or gDNA.

V was shortened by 5 bases and J by 7 bases, with 11 bases between the two germline ends. Germline values: CDR1 SEHNR, CDR2 FQNEAQ (reference sequence). CDR3 length: 12 residues. TCRdb's table, derived via immunoSEQ multiplex PCR, lists solely in-frame clones and lacks some. The sample records about 76,000 clones, roughly 84% being singletons. Seattle researchers signed up patients amid active infection and tracked them longitudinally. V usage is TRBV7-9 and J usage is TRBJ1-2; D remains unclear. Sequenced material: peripheral blood. This receptor was identified in a man in his 60s with COVID-19, enrolled during active disease. The CDR3 loop reads CASSPWEGGYTF. The CDR3 nucleotides read TGTGCCAGCAGCCCGTGGGAGGGTGGCTACACCTTC.